A single sample is the source of the 30 T cell receptor beta chains below, sequenced in a study of OX40 agonist ivuxolimab in advanced cancers. The table came from immunoSEQ multiplex PCR; TCRdb's copy has only in-frame clones and leaves some out. The sample yields around 60,000 clones, under 95% seen once. This sample comprised CD4+ or CD8+ T cells sorted from blood, obtained in a trial of the OX40 agonist ivuxolimab. The receptors come from an adult with an advanced solid tumor such as melanoma, head and neck, liver or kidney cancer.

Remarks on this clone: One end of the junction varies from germline; a read error may be responsible. This chain joins TRBV6-1 and TRBJ2-3; D might be TRBD1 or TRBD2, each matching 5 bases. The CDR3 sequence is 15 residues long. Germline V gene lookup returns CDR1 MNHNS and CDR2 SASEGT. The CDR3 loop reads CASSRTSGAPPPGNF. The CDR3 bases are TGTGCCAGCAGCAGAACTTCCGGGGCTCCACCGCCCGGGAATTTT.

The genes are TRBV9 and TRBJ2-1; D perhaps matches TRBD1 (7 bases). Germline-derived CDR1 and CDR2 are SGDLS and YYNGEE. The CDR3 has 15 amino acids. V lost 0 bases and J lost 6, with 13 bases in between. CDR3 sequence (DNA): TGTGCCAGCAGCGTAGGGCCAGGGGGGTCCAATGAGCAGTTCTTC. Translating gives CASSVGPGGSNEQFF.

The V gene is TRBV4-1, the J gene TRBJ2-7; 8 nucleotides align to TRBD2. The germline CDR1 and CDR2 sequences are MGHRA and YSYEKL. The V segment lost 4 bases and the J segment 1 base; nucleotides outside the gene matches: 6. This CDR3 is 15 amino acids long. CDR3 in amino acids: CASSPGAGASYEQYF. The CDR3, as DNA: TGCGCCAGCAGCCCCGGAGCGGGGGCTTCCTACGAGCAGTACTTC.

This clone was recorded only once. The chain couples TRBV27 to TRBJ2-1, with TRBD2 identical over 9 bases. CDR1 MNHEY and CDR2 SMNVEV come from the germline V gene (reference sequence). The CDR3 covers 14 residues. Trimming took 1 base from V and 11 from J; bases not matched to a gene: 6. CDR3 residues: CASSLWIAGEKQFF. In nucleotides, the CDR3 is TGTGCCAGCAGTTTATGGATAGCGGGGGAAAAGCAGTTCTTC.

The rearrangement links TRBV6-5 to TRBJ1-3, with D maybe TRBD1 (5 bases). The V gene's germline CDR1 is MNHEY and CDR2 SVGAGI. This CDR3 comprises 14 residues. Trimming took 4 bases from V and 3 from J, leaving 10 bases between them. The CDR3 region has the DNA TGTGCCAGCAGTTCCGTGGGGGTTGGAAACACCATATATTTT. Amino acids: CASSSVGVGNTIYF.

V usage is TRBV27 and J usage is TRBJ2-1; 9 positions agree with TRBD2. V was pared by 5 bases and J by 4 bases, with 6 bases of the junction left unmatched. CDR1 is MNHEY, CDR2 SMNVEV, per germline (reference sequence). CDR3 length: 15 amino acids. CDR3 region: CASSRLAVVYNEQFF. The CDR3 DNA sequence: TGTGCCAGCAGTCGACTAGCGGTAGTTTACAATGAGCAGTTCTTC.

This clone was recorded once. The genes are TRBV5-4 and TRBJ2-1; 8 bases align to TRBD1. V was pared by 9 bases and J by 0 bases, with 8 bases of the junction left unmatched. Germline V gene lookup returns CDR1 SGHNT and CDR2 YYREEE (reference sequence). This CDR3 is 15 amino acids long. CDR3 in amino acids: CAIRRQGASYNEQFF. The CDR3 DNA is TGTGCCATTCGGCGCCAGGGGGCCTCCTACAATGAGCAGTTCTTC.

This clone showed up just once. The V call is TRBV5-4, the J call TRBJ1-4; D is unclear. V gave up 3 bases and J gave up 7 bases, with 10 bases separating them. Per the germline V gene, CDR1 is SGHNT and CDR2 is YYREEE (reference sequence). CDR3 size: 13 residues. The CDR3, as DNA: TGTGCCAGCAGCTCAACCATCGGTGAAAAACTGTTTTTT. It encodes CASSSTIGEKLFF.

CDR3 region: CASSPGQTQETQYF. CDR3 coding DNA: TGTGCCAGCTCACCGGGACAGACCCAAGAGACCCAGTACTTC. The chain couples TRBV18 to TRBJ2-5, with 7 bases fitting TRBD1. Per germline, CDR1 KGHSH and CDR2 LQKENI. The CDR3 consists of 14 residues. With 3 bases clipped from V and 1 base from J, the junction kept 2 bases outside the gene matches.

The chain is built from TRBV5-1 and TRBJ1-2; D is unresolved. V was pared by 0 bases and J by 1 base, with 7 bases between. The CDR3 sequence is 14 residues long. Germline CDR1 reads SGHRS; CDR2 reads YFSETQ. The CDR3 sequence: CASSLALGNYGYTF. The CDR3 DNA sequence: TGCGCCAGCAGCTTGGCCTTGGGTAACTATGGCTACACCTTC.

This chain joins TRBV10-2 and TRBJ2-3; D uncertain. The CDR3 has 12 residues. Germline CDR1 WSHSY, CDR2 SAAADI. Between the trimmed V and J ends, which lost 2 bases and 3 bases, there was a span of 3 bases. For the CDR3, the DNA is TGCGCCAGCAGTGAGGGTACAGATACGCAGTATTTT. Protein product: CASSEGTDTQYF.

DNA for the CDR3: TGTGCCAGCAGTTCCCGGGACAGAAGCACAGATACGCAGTATTTT. This sequence encodes CASSSRDRSTDTQYF. The chain has TRBV6-4 and TRBJ2-3; TRBD1 matches 7 bases. The germline V gene encodes CDR1 MRHNA and CDR2 SNTAGT. The CDR3 spans 15 residues. J gave up 0 bases and V 5 bases, and 5 bases lay outside the gene matches.

This clone was detected only a few times. V is TRBV6-6 and J is TRBJ1-2; D unresolved. CDR1 and CDR2 (germline): MNHNY, SVGAGI (reference sequence). This CDR3 spans 13 amino acids. V was cut by 0 bases and J by 3 bases, with 5 bases left in between. The CDR3 DNA follows: TGTGCCAGCAGTTACTCCCAGGACTATGGCTACACCTTC. It translates to CASSYSQDYGYTF.

The V and J genes are TRBV4-1 and TRBJ1-4; D perhaps matches TRBD1 (6 bases). Germline lookup yields CDR1 MGHRA and CDR2 YSYEKL. The length of the CDR3 is 15 residues. V lost 4 bases to trimming and J lost 2 bases, with 11 bases between them. CDR3 bases: TGCGCCAGCAGCCTTGACAGGCGGACTAATGAAAAACTGTTTTTT. Translated, it gives CASSLDRRTNEKLFF.

The chain is built from TRBV7-8 and TRBJ1-2, with 8 nucleotides matching TRBD1. The CDR3 contains 19 residues. CDR1 is SGHVS and CDR2 is FQNEAQ in the germline V gene. The V and J ends lost 1 base and 2 bases, in that order; junction bases with no gene match: 15. The CDR3 nucleotides read TGTGCCAGCAGCTTAGTTGGGACCTCAGGGGGCGCAAGGAACTATGGCTACACCTTC. Translating it yields CASSLVGTSGGARNYGYTF.

The rearrangement joins TRBV5-4 to TRBJ2-3; TRBD2 agrees at 13 bases. Unmatched junction bases numbered 5, after V lost 0 bases and J lost 4 bases. The CDR3 runs to 17 residues. Germline V gene lookup returns CDR1 SGHNT and CDR2 YYREEE (reference sequence). The DNA of the CDR3 is TGTGCCAGCAGCTTGGGGACTAGCGGGAGCAAGGCAGATACGCAGTATTTT. Translating gives CASSLGTSGSKADTQYF.

This rearrangement joins TRBV11-3 to TRBJ2-7, with TRBD2 as a possible D gene (5 bases). V was cut by 3 bases and J by 2 bases, with 5 bases left in between. CDR3 length: 12 residues. Germline CDR1 reads SGHNT; CDR2 reads YENEEA. CDR3 nucleotide sequence: TGTGCCAGCAGCTTCGGGGCCTACGAGCAGTACTTC. This codes for CASSFGAYEQYF.

V and J are TRBV4-2 and TRBJ2-1; TRBD2 is a possible D gene (5 bases). With 0 bases removed from V and 2 bases from J, the gap between germline ends came to 14 bases. Germline V CDR1 and CDR2: LGHNA, YNFKEQ. The CDR3 spans 17 residues. Here the CDR3 reads CASSQEDSYYTYNEQFF. The CDR3 DNA reads TGTGCCAGCAGCCAAGAGGACTCCTATTATACCTACAATGAGCAGTTCTTC.

V and J are TRBV7-8 and TRBJ2-7; 10 bases line up with TRBD2. Trimming cost V 2 bases and J 5 bases; bases outside gene matches: 9. The CDR3 sequence is 16 residues long. Germline-derived CDR1 and CDR2 are SGHVS and FQNEAQ. The CDR3 loop is CASSLLGASGRNEQYF. The CDR3, as DNA: TGTGCCAGCAGCTTACTGGGGGCTAGCGGGAGAAACGAGCAGTACTTC.

The chain joins TRBV30 to TRBJ2-2; 7 bases match TRBD2. Per germline, CDR1 GTSNPN and CDR2 SVGIG (reference sequence). V lost 2 bases, J lost 0 bases, and 6 bases stayed unmatched. The length of the CDR3 is 16 residues. The CDR3 is CAWSPGLVSNTGELFF. CDR3 DNA: TGTGCCTGGAGTCCCGGACTAGTATCGAACACCGGGGAGCTGTTTTTT.

V usage is TRBV6-1 and J usage is TRBJ2-7; D is possibly TRBD2 (6 bases). V was clipped by 5 bases and J by 7 bases, with 12 bases between them. CDR1 and CDR2 (germline): MNHNS, SASEGT. This CDR3 has 12 amino acids. CDR3: CASSSGLPEQYF. The CDR3 coding sequence is TGTGCCAGCAGTTCGGGACTTCCGGAGCAGTACTTC.

In DNA, the CDR3 is TGTGCCAGTAGTATACCAGGAGTGAGCGAGCAGTACTTC. This gives the protein CASSIPGVSEQYF. This chain links TRBV19 with TRBJ2-7, with D unclear. CDR3 length: 13 residues. V lost 2 bases to trimming and J lost 6 bases, with 11 bases between them. The germline CDR1 and CDR2 sequences are LNHDA and SQIVND (reference sequence).

The chain has TRBV9 and TRBJ2-1; 7 nucleotides align to TRBD2. The J segment lost 10 bases and the V segment lost 0 bases, leaving 16 bases of the junction unmatched. The CDR3 sequence is 17 residues long. Germline-derived CDR1 and CDR2 are SGDLS and YYNGEE. The CDR3 spells CASSVGSGGMGSREQFF. The CDR3 DNA is TGTGCCAGCAGCGTAGGTTCGGGAGGAATGGGGTCGCGGGAGCAGTTCTTC.

This clone was recorded only once. The gene calls are TRBV5-6 and TRBJ1-2; the D is unclear. Trimming shortened V by 1 base and J by 4 bases, and 17 bases separated the two germline ends. The CDR3 has 16 residues. Germline loops: CDR1 SGHDT, CDR2 YYEEEE. The DNA for the CDR3 is TGTGCCAGCAGCTTGCTTGCGGAGGGAGAGGGCTATGGCTACACCTTC. This codes for CASSLLAEGEGYGYTF.

The rearrangement links TRBV6-5 to TRBJ2-7; a weak D match, TRBD1 (5 bases). Germline lookup yields CDR1 MNHEY and CDR2 SVGAGI. The length of the CDR3 is 14 residues. V dropped 5 bases and J dropped 3 bases, with 14 bases sitting between them. In DNA form, the CDR3 reads TGTGCCAGCAGTGGGGCGATTTCAGGCTACGAGCAGTACTTC. Translating gives CASSGAISGYEQYF.

This sequence joins TRBV5-1 and TRBJ2-3; TRBD2 matches at 9 bases. CDR1 is SGHRS, CDR2 YFSETQ, per germline. This CDR3 comprises 14 residues. J lost 5 bases, V lost 6 bases, and 7 bases had no gene match. The CDR3 loop is CASNGGRGEDTQYF. The CDR3 DNA reads as TGCGCCAGCAATGGCGGGAGGGGTGAAGATACGCAGTATTTT.

This chain connects TRBV5-1 to TRBJ2-1; the D gene is possibly TRBD2 (5 bases). From germline, CDR1 is SGHRS and CDR2 YFSETQ. This CDR3 region has 15 residues. The germline V and J ends were trimmed by 6 bases and 0 bases, with 13 bases remaining between them. The CDR3 reads CASNEAASSYNEQFF. The CDR3 DNA reads as TGCGCCAGCAACGAAGCGGCTAGCTCCTACAATGAGCAGTTCTTC.

The chain employs TRBV27 and TRBJ1-2; D gene unclear. The V gene's germline CDR1 is MNHEY and CDR2 SMNVEV (reference sequence). The CDR3 spans 15 residues. Deletions cut 1 base from V and 7 bases from J, with 16 bases between. The chain's CDR3 is CASSLLPRGFGGYTF. The DNA for the CDR3 is TGTGCCAGCAGTTTATTACCCCGAGGGTTCGGTGGCTACACCTTC.

The V and J genes are TRBV30 and TRBJ1-5; possibly TRBD1 for D (6 bases). V was cut by 2 bases and J by 1 base, with 9 bases left in between. Per germline, CDR1 GTSNPN and CDR2 SVGIG (reference sequence). The CDR3 loop spans 14 amino acids. CDR3 loop: CAWSRGQSNQPQHF. CDR3 nucleotides: TGTGCCTGGAGTAGAGGACAGAGCAATCAGCCCCAGCATTTT.

A few counts support this clone. This chain uses TRBV4-1 with TRBJ2-1, with no clear D. The V gene lost 6 bases and the J gene lost 7 bases, with 13 bases spanning the gap. CDR3 size: 13 residues. CDR1 is MGHRA, CDR2 YSYEKL, per germline. The CDR3 DNA is TGCGCCAGCAGAAAAAAAAGTACAAATGAGCAGTTCTTC. As protein: CASRKKSTNEQFF.